This TCR beta chain was profiled in a study of T cells after yellow fever vaccination. In its sample, this clonotype was seen many times. Its cognate antigen is unknown. There are 14 residues in the CDR3. V lost 6 bases, J lost 8 bases, and 17 bases lay in between. Study findings and constraints: Highly abundant clonotypes carried over from the bulk population could end up in FACS-sorted repertoires as contaminants. At 95% to 98% for CD4 and about 91% for CD8, most primary-vaccination clones showed up again after the booster.

It was through 5'RACE template switching that TCR cDNA was made, with a universal primer site and UMIs added. TCRdb reprocessed the 5' RACE reads via MiXCR and lists one record per CDR3 protein. The sample yields 600,000 to 750,000 distinct CDR3 sequences, 9% to 15% seen once. The material was PBMCs, obtained on the day of the yellow fever booster vaccination. The TCR comes from a man aged 25-40 years who received the YFV17D yellow fever vaccine. The V and J genes are TRBV12-3 or TRBV12-4 and TRBJ2-1, with TRBD2 as a possible D gene (6 bases). CDR3: CASRILGEVYEQFF. CDR3 DNA sequence: TGTGCCAGCAGAATACTTGGGGAGGTCTATGAGCAGTTCTTC.